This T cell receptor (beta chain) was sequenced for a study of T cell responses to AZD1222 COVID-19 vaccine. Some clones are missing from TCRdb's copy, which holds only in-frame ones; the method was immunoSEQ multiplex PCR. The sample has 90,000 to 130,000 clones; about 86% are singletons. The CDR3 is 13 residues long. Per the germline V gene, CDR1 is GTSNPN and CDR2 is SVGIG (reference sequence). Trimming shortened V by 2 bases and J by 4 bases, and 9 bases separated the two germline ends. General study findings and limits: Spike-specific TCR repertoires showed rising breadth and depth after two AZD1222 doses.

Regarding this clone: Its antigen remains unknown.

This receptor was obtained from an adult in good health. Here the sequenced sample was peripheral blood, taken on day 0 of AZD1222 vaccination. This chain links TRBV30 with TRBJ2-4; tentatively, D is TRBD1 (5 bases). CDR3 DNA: TGTGCCTGGAGTAAGGGGCTAAAAAACATTCAGTACTTC. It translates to CAWSKGLKNIQYF.